This TCR beta chain was obtained from a study of Graves' ophthalmopathy and Graves' hyperthyroidism. Amplification of the TCR beta CDR3 regions used RNA transcripts (as template). The first round was an RT-PCR with HTBI primers, and the second round was a multiplex PCR. TCRdb re-derived calls from the multiplex PCR reads in MiXCR, one entry per CDR3 protein. The sample lists 600,000 to 950,000 distinct CDR3 sequences, roughly two fifths occurring once. CDR3 length: 12 residues. The V gene's germline CDR1 is SQVTM and CDR2 ANQGSEA. V trimming: 7 bases; J trimming: 2 bases; junction bases outside the gene matches: 1.

Input material: peripheral blood. The source of this sequence is an adult man with Graves' ophthalmopathy. The chain links TRBV29-1 to TRBJ1-2, with 10 bases fitting TRBD1. CDR3 residues: CSGGQGNYGYTF. CDR3 DNA: TGCAGCGGGGGACAGGGGAACTATGGCTACACCTTC.